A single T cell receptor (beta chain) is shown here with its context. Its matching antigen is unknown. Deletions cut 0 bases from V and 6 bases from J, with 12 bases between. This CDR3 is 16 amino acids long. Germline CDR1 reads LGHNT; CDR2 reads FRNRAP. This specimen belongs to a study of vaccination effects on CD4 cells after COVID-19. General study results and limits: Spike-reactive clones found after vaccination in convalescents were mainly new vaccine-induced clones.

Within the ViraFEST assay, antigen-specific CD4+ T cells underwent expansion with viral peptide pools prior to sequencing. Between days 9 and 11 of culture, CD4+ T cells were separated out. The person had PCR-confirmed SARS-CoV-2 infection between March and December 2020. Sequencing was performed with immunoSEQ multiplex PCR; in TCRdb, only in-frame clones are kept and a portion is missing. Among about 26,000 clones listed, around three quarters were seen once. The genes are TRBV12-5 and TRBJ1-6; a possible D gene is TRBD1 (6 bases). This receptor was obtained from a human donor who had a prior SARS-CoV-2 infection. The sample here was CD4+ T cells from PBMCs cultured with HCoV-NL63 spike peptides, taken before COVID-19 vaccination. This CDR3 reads CASGLVVGRGNSPLHF. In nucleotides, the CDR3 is TGTGCTAGTGGTTTGGTAGTAGGCAGGGGTAATTCACCCCTCCACTTT.